This T cell receptor beta chain was retrieved from a study of T-cell memory formation after mild COVID-19. With V trimmed by 4 bases and J by 5 bases, 5 bases remained unmatched. Germline values: CDR1 MNHNY, CDR2 SVGAGI (reference sequence). CDR3 size: 14 residues. This clonotype has more than one count but fewer than ten. TCRdb re-called the 5' RACE reads through MiXCR, storing one row per CDR3 protein. Here the sample spans 530,000 or so distinct CDR3 sequences, 15% to 20% being singletons. The clonotype originates from an adult woman who had mild COVID-19 (a few samples of this study predate the infection). Cell type and time point are not known. The rearrangement links TRBV6-6 to TRBJ2-1; TRBD2 aligns across 7 bases. The sequenced sample was PBMCs or a T cell subset sorted from them (not recorded which). CDR3 protein: CASSWEGVDNEQFF. The CDR3 DNA sequence: TGTGCCAGCAGTTGGGAGGGAGTCGACAATGAGCAGTTCTTC.